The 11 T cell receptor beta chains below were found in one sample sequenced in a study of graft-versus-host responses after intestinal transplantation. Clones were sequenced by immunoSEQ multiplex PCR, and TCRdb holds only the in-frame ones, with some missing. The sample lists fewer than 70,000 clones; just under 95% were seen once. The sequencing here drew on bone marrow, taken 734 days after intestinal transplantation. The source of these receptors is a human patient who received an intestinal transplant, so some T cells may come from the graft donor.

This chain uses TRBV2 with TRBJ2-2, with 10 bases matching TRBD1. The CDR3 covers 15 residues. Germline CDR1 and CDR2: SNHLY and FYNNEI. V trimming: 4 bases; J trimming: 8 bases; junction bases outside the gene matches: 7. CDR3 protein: CASSATGGASGELFF. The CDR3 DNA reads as TGTGCCAGCAGTGCGACAGGGGGCGCATCGGGGGAGCTGTTTTTT.

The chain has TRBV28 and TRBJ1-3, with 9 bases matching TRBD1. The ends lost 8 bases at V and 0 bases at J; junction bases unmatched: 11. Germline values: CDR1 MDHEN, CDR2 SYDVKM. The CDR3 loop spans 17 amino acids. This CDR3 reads CASLTGTGLRSGNTIYF. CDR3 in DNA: TGTGCCAGCTTAACCGGGACAGGGCTCCGCTCTGGAAACACCATATATTTT. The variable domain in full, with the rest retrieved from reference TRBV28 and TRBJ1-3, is DVKVTQSSRYLVKRTGEKVFLECVQDMDHENMFWYRQDPGLGLRLIYFSYDVKMKEKGDIPEGYSVSREKKERFSLILESASTNQTSMYLCASLTGTGLRSGNTIYFGEGSWLTVV.

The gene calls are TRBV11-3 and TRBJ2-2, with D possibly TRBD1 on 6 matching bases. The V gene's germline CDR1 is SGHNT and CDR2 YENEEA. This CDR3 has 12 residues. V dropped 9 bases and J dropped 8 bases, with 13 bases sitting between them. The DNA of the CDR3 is TGTGCCAGTAAACAACAGGGAGGGGAGCTGTTTTTT. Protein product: CASKQQGGELFF.

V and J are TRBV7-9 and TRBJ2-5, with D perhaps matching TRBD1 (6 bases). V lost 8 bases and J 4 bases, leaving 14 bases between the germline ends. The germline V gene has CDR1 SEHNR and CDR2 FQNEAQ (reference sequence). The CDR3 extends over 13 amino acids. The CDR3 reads CASSRGGPETQYF. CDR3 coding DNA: TGTGCCAGCTCTCGTGGGGGCCCAGAGACCCAGTACTTC.

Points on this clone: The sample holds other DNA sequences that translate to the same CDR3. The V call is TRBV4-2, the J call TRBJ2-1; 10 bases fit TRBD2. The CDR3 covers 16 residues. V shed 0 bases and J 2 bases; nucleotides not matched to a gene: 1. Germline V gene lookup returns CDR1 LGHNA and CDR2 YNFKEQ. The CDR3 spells CASSQDSGGAYNEQFF. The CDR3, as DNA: TGTGCCAGCAGCCAAGACAGCGGGGGGGCCTACAATGAGCAGTTCTTC.

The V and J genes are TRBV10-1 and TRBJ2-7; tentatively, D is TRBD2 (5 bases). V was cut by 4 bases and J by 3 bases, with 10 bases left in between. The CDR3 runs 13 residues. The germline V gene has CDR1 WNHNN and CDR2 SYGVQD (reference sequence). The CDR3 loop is CASSGGPYYEQYF. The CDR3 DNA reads TGCGCCAGCAGTGGAGGGCCCTACTACGAGCAGTACTTC.

The CDR3 region has the DNA TGTGCCAGCTCACCGGGACAGGACACAGATACGCAGTATTTT. Translating it yields CASSPGQDTDTQYF. This chain uses TRBV18 with TRBJ2-3; 8 bases align to TRBD1. Germline CDR1 reads KGHSH; CDR2 reads LQKENI. With V trimmed by 3 bases and J by 2 bases, 1 base remained unmatched. The CDR3 consists of 14 residues. The full variable domain, rest sourced from reference TRBV18 and TRBJ2-3, is NAGVMQNPRHLVRRRGQEARLRCSPMKGHSHVYWYRQLPEEGLKFMVYLQKENIIDESGMPKERFSAEFPKEGPSILRIQQVVRGDSAAYFCASSPGQDTDTQYFGPGTRLTVL.

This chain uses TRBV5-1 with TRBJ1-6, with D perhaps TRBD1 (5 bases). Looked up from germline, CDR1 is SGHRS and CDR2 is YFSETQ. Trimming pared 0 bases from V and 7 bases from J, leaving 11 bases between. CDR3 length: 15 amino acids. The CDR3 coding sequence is TGCGCCAGCAGCTTGGCGACAGTACAGAATTCACCCCTCCACTTT. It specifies CASSLATVQNSPLHF.

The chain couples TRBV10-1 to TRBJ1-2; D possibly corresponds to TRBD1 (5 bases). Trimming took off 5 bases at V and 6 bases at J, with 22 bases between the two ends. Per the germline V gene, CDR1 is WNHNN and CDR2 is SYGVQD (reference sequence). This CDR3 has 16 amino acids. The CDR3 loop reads CASSPQIMEGLHGYTF. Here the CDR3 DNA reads TGCGCCAGCAGTCCCCAAATAATGGAGGGGCTCCATGGCTACACCTTC.

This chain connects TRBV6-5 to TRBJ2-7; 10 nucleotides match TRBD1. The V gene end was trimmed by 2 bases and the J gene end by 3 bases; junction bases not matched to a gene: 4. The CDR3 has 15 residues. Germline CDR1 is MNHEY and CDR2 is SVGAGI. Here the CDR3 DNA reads TGTGCCAGCAGTTACAGGGGACAGGGGATCTACGAGCAGTACTTC. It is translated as CASSYRGQGIYEQYF.

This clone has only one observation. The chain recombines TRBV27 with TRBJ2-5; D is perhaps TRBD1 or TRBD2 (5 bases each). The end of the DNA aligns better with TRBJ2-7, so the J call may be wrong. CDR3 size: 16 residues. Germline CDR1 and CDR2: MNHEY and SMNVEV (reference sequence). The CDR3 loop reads CASSLSPGPIFYEQYF. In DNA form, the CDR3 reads TGTGCCAGCAGTTTATCTCCGGGGCCAATCTTTTACGAGCAGTACTTC.